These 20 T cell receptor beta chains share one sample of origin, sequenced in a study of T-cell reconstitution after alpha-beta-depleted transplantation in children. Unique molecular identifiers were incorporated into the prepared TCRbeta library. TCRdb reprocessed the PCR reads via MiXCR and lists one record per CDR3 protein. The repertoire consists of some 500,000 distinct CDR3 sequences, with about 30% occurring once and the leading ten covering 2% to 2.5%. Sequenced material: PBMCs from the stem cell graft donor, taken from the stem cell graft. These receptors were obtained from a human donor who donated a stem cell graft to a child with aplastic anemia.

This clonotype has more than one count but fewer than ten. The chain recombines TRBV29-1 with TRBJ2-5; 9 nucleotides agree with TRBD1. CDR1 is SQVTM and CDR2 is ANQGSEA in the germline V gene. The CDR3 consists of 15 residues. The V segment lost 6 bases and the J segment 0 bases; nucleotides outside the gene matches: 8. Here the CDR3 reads CSVQGAERYQETQYF. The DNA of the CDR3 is TGCAGCGTACAGGGGGCGGAGAGGTACCAAGAGACCCAGTACTTC.

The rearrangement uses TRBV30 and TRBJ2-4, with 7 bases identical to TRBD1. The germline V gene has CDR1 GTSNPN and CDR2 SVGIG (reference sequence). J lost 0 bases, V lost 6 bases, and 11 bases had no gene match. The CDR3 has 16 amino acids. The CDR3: CACRTGKSLAKNIQYF. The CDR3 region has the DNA TGTGCCTGCCGGACAGGAAAGTCTCTAGCCAAAAACATTCAGTACTTC.

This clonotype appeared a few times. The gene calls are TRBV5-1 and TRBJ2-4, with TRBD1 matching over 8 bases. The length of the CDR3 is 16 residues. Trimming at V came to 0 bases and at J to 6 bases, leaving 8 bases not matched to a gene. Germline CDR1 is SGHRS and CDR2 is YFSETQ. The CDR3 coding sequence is TGCGCCAGCAGCTTGGACCCCGGACAGGGTAGAAACATTCAGTACTTC. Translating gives CASSLDPGQGRNIQYF.

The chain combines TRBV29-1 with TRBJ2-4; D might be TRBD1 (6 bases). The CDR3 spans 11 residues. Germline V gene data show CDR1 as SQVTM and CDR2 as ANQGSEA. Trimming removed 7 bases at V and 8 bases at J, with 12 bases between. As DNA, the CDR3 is TGCAGCGCAGTTGAGGGGGACATTCAGTACTTC. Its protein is CSAVEGDIQYF.

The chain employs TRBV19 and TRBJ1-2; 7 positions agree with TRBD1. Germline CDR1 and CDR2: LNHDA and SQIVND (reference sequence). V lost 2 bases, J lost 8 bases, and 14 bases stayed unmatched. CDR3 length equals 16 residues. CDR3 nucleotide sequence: TGTGCCAGTAGTATATTTATCGGGCAGGGGGAGAGAGGCTACACCTTC. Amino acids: CASSIFIGQGERGYTF.

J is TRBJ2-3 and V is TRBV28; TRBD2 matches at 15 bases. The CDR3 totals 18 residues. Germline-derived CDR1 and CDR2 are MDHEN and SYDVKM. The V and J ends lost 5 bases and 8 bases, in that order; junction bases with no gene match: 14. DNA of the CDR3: TGTGCCAGCAGTCCTAAAGGACTAGCGGGAGGGTTTGGCGGTACGCAGTATTTT. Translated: CASSPKGLAGGFGGTQYF.

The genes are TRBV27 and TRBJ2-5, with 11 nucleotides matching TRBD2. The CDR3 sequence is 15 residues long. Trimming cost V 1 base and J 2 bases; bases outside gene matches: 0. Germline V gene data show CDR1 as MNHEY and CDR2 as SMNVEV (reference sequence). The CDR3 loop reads CASSLLAGGQETQYF. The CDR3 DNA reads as TGTGCCAGCAGTTTATTAGCGGGAGGGCAAGAGACCCAGTACTTC.

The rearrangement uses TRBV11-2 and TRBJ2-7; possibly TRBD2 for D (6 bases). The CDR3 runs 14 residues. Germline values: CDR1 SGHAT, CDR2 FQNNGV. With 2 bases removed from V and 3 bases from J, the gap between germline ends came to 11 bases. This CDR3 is CASSLTLAYYEQYV. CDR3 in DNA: TGTGCCAGCAGCTTAACACTAGCCTACTACGAGCAGTACGTC.

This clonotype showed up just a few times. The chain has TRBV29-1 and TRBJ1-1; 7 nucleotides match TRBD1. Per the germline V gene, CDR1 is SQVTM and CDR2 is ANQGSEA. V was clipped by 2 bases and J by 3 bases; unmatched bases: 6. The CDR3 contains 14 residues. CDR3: CSVETIQGYTEAFF. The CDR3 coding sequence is TGCAGCGTTGAAACCATACAGGGGTACACTGAAGCTTTCTTT.

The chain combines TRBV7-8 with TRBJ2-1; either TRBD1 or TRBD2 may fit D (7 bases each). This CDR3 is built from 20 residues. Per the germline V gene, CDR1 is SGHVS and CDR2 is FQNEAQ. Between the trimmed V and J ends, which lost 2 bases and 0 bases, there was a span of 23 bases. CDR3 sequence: CASSLYPHTQGEGSYNEQFF. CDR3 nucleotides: TGTGCCAGCAGCTTATACCCCCACACTCAGGGGGAGGGCTCCTACAATGAGCAGTTCTTC.

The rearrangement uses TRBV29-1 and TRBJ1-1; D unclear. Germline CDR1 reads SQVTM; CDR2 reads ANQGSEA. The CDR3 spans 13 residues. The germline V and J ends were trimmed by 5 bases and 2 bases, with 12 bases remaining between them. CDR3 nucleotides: TGCAGCGTTATTCCCTCGTCCAACACTGAAGCTTTCTTT. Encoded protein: CSVIPSSNTEAFF.

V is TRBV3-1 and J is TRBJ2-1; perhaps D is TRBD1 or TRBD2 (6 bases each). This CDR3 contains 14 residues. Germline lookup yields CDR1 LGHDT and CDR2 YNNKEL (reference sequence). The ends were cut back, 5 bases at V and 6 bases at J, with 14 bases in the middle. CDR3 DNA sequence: TGTGCCAGCAGCTACCGGGGGCAAATCAATGAGCAGTTCTTC. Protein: CASSYRGQINEQFF.

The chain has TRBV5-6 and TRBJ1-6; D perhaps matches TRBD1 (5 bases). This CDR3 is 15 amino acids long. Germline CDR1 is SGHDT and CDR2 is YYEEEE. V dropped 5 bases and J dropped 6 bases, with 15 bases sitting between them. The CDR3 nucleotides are TGTGCCAGCAGTCCGGCGGGACGGGGTAATTCACCCCTCCACTTT. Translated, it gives CASSPAGRGNSPLHF.

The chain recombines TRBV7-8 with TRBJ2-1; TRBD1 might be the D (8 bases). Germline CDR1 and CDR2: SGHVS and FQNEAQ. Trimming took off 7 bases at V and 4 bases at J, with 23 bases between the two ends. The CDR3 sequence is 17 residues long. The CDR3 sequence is CASIATPTGGGYNEQFF. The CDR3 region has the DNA TGTGCCAGCATCGCAACCCCTACAGGGGGGGGATACAATGAGCAGTTCTTC.

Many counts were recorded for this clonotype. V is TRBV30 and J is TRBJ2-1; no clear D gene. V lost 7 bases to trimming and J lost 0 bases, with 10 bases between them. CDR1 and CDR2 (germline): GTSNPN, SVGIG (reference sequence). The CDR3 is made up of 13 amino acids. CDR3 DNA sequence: TGTGCCTTGGACGGCCGCTCCTACAATGAGCAGTTCTTC. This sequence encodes CALDGRSYNEQFF.

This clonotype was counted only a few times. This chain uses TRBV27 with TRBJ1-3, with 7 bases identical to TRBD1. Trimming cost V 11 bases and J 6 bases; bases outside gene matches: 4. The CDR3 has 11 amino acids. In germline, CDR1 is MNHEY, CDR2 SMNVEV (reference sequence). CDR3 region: CAGDRENTIYF. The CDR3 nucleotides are TGTGCCGGAGACAGGGAAAACACCATATATTTT.

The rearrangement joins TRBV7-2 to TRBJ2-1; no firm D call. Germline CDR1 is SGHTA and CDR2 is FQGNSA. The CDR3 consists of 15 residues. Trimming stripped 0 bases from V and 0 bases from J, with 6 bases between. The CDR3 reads CASSLAFGSYNEQFF. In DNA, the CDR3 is TGTGCCAGCAGCTTAGCATTCGGCTCCTACAATGAGCAGTTCTTC.

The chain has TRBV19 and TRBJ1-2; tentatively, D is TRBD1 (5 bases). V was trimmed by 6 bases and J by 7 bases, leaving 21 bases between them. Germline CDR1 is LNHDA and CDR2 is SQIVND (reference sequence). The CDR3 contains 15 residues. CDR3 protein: CASRKDGAGGSGYTF. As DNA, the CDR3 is TGTGCCAGTAGAAAGGACGGAGCCGGGGGAAGTGGCTACACCTTC.

The CDR3 protein is CASSITGTAYNEQFF. The CDR3 region has the DNA TGTGCCAGTAGTATTACGGGGACCGCCTACAATGAGCAGTTCTTC. The chain joins TRBV19 to TRBJ2-1; D is tentatively TRBD1 or TRBD2 (5 bases each). CDR1 and CDR2 from the germline V gene are LNHDA and SQIVND (reference sequence). V lost 3 bases and J lost 2, with 11 bases in between. The CDR3 consists of 15 residues.

CDR3: CATSATGAGQPQHF. The CDR3 nucleotides read TGTGCCACCAGTGCAACAGGGGCGGGTCAGCCCCAGCATTTT. The chain links TRBV24-1 to TRBJ1-5; 7 nucleotides align to TRBD1. V lost 5 bases, J lost 6 bases, and 6 bases stayed unmatched. In germline, CDR1 is KGHDR, CDR2 SFDVKD. This CDR3 region has 14 residues.